This T cell receptor beta chain was recorded in a study of T cell responses to AZD1222 COVID-19 vaccine. Study-level findings and limits: Most donors were white British, females outnumbered males, and clonal diversity was possibly underestimated.

Profiled with immunoSEQ multiplex PCR; TCRdb holds only in-frame clones, not every one. Of 70,000 to 95,000 clones listed, around 90% are singletons. Timing groups of about 4 and about 12 weeks for second doses were pooled. This clone was observed a single time. Its target is unknown. CDR1 and CDR2 from the germline V gene are SGHTS and YDEGEE. V was trimmed by 2 bases and J by 2 bases, leaving 8 bases between them. The length of the CDR3 is 15 residues. The TCR sequence derives from an adult who received the AZD1222 COVID-19 vaccine. Sequencing was performed on peripheral blood, taken 28 days after the second AZD1222 dose. This sequence joins TRBV5-8 and TRBJ1-6; possibly TRBD1 for D (6 bases). The CDR3 DNA reads as TGTGCCAGCAGCTTCGGGGACACCTATAATTCACCCCTCCACTTT. It translates to CASSFGDTYNSPLHF. Drawing the rest from reference TRBV5-8 and TRBJ1-6, the complete variable domain is EAGVTQSPTHLIKTRGQQATLRCSPISGHTSVYWYQQALGLGLQFLLWYDEGEERNRGNFPPRFSGRQFPNYSSELNVNALELEDSALYLCASSFGDTYNSPLHFGNGTRLTVT.